The T cell receptor (beta chain) under discussion was sequenced for a study of response to subunit inactivated influenza vaccine. Study-wide results and caveats: The study's authors posited that every seasonal influenza vaccination enlists few new T cells.

This clonotype turned up a few times. Its antigen is still unknown. Each CDR3 protein is one row after TCRdb ran MiXCR on the RT-PCR reads. Of almost 600,000 distinct CDR3 sequences in the sample, 12% to 15% were seen once. Trimming cost V 4 bases and J 0 bases, with 11 bases left between them. There are 15 residues in the CDR3. Germline CDR1 and CDR2: ENHRY and SYGVKD. The material sequenced was PBMCs from blood, taken less than 13 days after vaccination. The sequence came from a man aged 45-65 years who received an inactivated influenza vaccine. The chain couples TRBV10-3 to TRBJ2-3; possible D gene TRBD1, 5 bases. CDR3 sequence reads: CAISGTQDSTDTQYF. CDR3 sequence (DNA): TGTGCCATCAGTGGAACACAGGACAGCACAGATACGCAGTATTTT.